The rows below give T cell receptor beta chains drawn from one sample of a study of CD8 T cells in ankylosing spondylitis. TCRdb processed the 5' RACE reads anew with MiXCR; each CDR3 protein has one entry. Here the sample spans 200,000 to 300,000 distinct CDR3 sequences, 10% to 13% being singletons. What was sequenced was blood, either unsorted or a sorted T cell fraction (not recorded which). Receptor source: a male donor with ankylosing spondylitis or in good health (not recorded which). The conserved cysteine and the conserved F or W are not part of the CDR3 here. A D gene is named only where the DNA matches it firmly.

V	length	J	D	CDR3
TRBV5-1	10	TRBJ2-1	NA	ASSFPANEQF
TRBV7-2	11	TRBJ2-2	NA	ASTDQAAGELF
TRBV20-1	12	TRBJ2-3	TRBD2	SALSGSLTDTQY
TRBV29-1	14	TRBJ2-6	NA	SVYLTGDSGANVLT
TRBV6-2/TRBV6-3	13	TRBJ1-1	TRBD1	ASSPQGAEGTEAF
TRBV20-1	15	TRBJ2-1	TRBD1	SASLPGGAVSYNEQF
TRBV11-2	13	TRBJ2-1	TRBD1	ASSQGQVVADEQF
TRBV4-2	12	TRBJ2-5	TRBD1	ASSRGGQQETQY
TRBV5-1	14	TRBJ2-7	NA	ASSLAQGTDSYEQY
TRBV6-1	11	TRBJ2-6	NA	ASRVGVANVLT
TRBV2	12	TRBJ2-5	NA	ASSLSPEGETQY
TRBV18	13	TRBJ2-5	TRBD2	ASSSSGGYQETQY
TRBV5-1	13	TRBJ1-6	NA	ASSLGLTDNSPLH
TRBV4-2	16	TRBJ1-4	NA	ASSQERSGGGDNEKLF
TRBV3-1	12	TRBJ2-7	NA	ASSQWELSYEQY
TRBV27	12	TRBJ2-1	TRBD1	ASTRTGPYNEQF
TRBV5-1	12	TRBJ2-3	TRBD1	ASSPGQGQDTQY
TRBV20-1	11	TRBJ1-1	NA	SARESMNTEAF
TRBV5-1	13	TRBJ1-2	NA	ASSYDGMFNYGYT
TRBV18	18	TRBJ2-1	TRBD2	ASSRLNPGLAGTRHNEQF
TRBV20-1	13	TRBJ1-1	NA	SAASGHHLNTEAF
TRBV6-1	11	TRBJ2-1	NA	ASSQEAPNEQF